These T cell receptor beta chains were read from a single sample in a study of neurological immune-mediated disorders. TCRdb called the 5' RACE reads again in MiXCR, with one record for every CDR3 protein. The repertoire holds 81,000 or so distinct CDR3 sequences, with approximately 5% as singletons. The specimen was PBMCs. Every receptor here comes from a young woman with multiple sclerosis. Each CDR3 is given with its conserved first and last residue. A D gene is named only where the DNA matches it firmly. Rows give clone size only sometimes, using once, few, many, or a class for an expanded clone.

length,D,V,size,J,DNA,CDR3
13,TRBD1,TRBV20-1,many,TRBJ2-1,TGCAGTGGGGGACAGGGGGCCAGGAGGGAGCAGTTCTTC,CSGGQGARREQFF
13,NA,TRBV5-1,many,TRBJ1-1,TGCGCCAGCAGCCCCAGTCCAGACACTGAAGCTTTCTTT,CASSPSPDTEAFF
14,TRBD2,TRBV12-3/TRBV12-4,NA,TRBJ2-2,TGTGCCAGCAGTTTAAACGGGGGGACCGGGGAGCTGTTTTTT,CASSLNGGTGELFF
16,NA,TRBV3-1,many,TRBJ2-5,TGTGCCAGCAGCCAGAGGGGATTGGGGTACCAAGAGACCCAGTACTTC,CASSQRGLGYQETQYF
17,TRBD2,TRBV5-6,many,TRBJ2-1,TGTGCCAGCAGCTTGTTGGGGACTAGCCGCCTATGGAATGAGCAGTTCTTC,CASSLLGTSRLWNEQFF
16,NA,TRBV12-3/TRBV12-4,many,TRBJ1-5,TGTGCCAGCAGTTTAATGGTCCGTCCGAGGAATCAGCCCCAGCATTTT,CASSLMVRPRNQPQHF
15,TRBD1,TRBV5-1,many,TRBJ2-5,TGCGCCAGCAGCTTGCGTTCACAGGGGATGGAGACCCAGTACTTC,CASSLRSQGMETQYF
12,NA,TRBV5-5,many,TRBJ2-1,TGTGCCAGCAGCGGCCTGAGGGATGAGCAGTTCTTC,CASSGLRDEQFF
15,NA,TRBV20-1,many,TRBJ1-2,TGCAGTGCTAGAGATTGGGACACGGGGCCCTATGGCTACACCTTC,CSARDWDTGPYGYTF
16,TRBD2,TRBV2,many,TRBJ2-1,TGTGCCAGCAGTGCGAACGAAGTAGCGGGAGGGCCCGGGCAGTTCTTC,CASSANEVAGGPGQFF
13,NA,TRBV5-1,many,TRBJ2-1,TGCGCCAGCAGCGTGACTATTCACAATGAGCAGTTCTTC,CASSVTIHNEQFF
16,TRBD1,TRBV12-3/TRBV12-4,NA,TRBJ2-2,TGTGCCATCGTCTGGACAGGGGGCGCCTCAGGCGGGGAGCTGTTTTTT,CAIVWTGGASGGELFF
13,NA,TRBV5-1,many,TRBJ1-3,TGCGCCAGCAGCTTCGGACAGGGAAACACCATATATTTT,CASSFGQGNTIYF
12,NA,TRBV20-1,NA,TRBJ2-7,TGCAGTGTGGGGGGGGGCCACTACGAGCAGTACTTC,CSVGGGHYEQYF
13,TRBD1,TRBV10-3,many,TRBJ2-3,TGTGCCACTTCGACAGGGCCCGCAGATACGCAGTATTTT,CATSTGPADTQYF
14,TRBD1,TRBV5-1,NA,TRBJ2-1,TGCGCCAGCAGCTTGGGCCCAGGGGGCAATGAGCAGTTCTTC,CASSLGPGGNEQFF
17,NA,TRBV10-2,NA,TRBJ1-6,TGCGCCACCTCGAAGGCAGGGGACGTGAGTTACGATTCACCCCTCCACTTT,CATSKAGDVSYDSPLHF
17,TRBD1,TRBV5-1,many,TRBJ1-1,TGCGCCAGCAGAAGGGGGACAGGGGCCTTAATGAACACTGAAGCTTTCTTT,CASRRGTGALMNTEAFF
16,NA,TRBV12-3/TRBV12-4,many,TRBJ2-4,TGTGCCAGCAGCCGCTATAGGACTGAGCTCAATAACATTCAGTACTTC,CASSRYRTELNNIQYF
13,NA,TRBV7-8,few,TRBJ2-7,TGTGCCAGCAGCCCAGACTGGAGTTACGAGCAGTACTTC,CASSPDWSYEQYF
15,TRBD2,TRBV10-3,many,TRBJ2-2,TGTGCCATCAGTGCCACCGGGGGGGACACCGGGGAGCTGTTTTTT,CAISATGGDTGELFF
14,NA,TRBV7-2,many,TRBJ2-7,TGTGCCAGCAGCTTCGAGCAGGGACCCTACGAGCAGTACTTC,CASSFEQGPYEQYF
15,TRBD2,TRBV20-1,many,TRBJ2-1,TGCAGTGCTAGGGCACCGGGACTAGCGGATAATGAGCAGTTCTTC,CSARAPGLADNEQFF
16,TRBD2,TRBV11-2,many,TRBJ2-1,TGTGCCAGCAGCTTCGCCCAGGCAGGACTAGCGGGGGAGCAGTTCTTC,CASSFAQAGLAGEQFF
13,NA,TRBV9,NA,TRBJ1-1,TGTGCCAGCAGCGTTGGGGGGGCCGATGAAGCTTTCTTT,CASSVGGADEAFF
17,NA,TRBV15,many,TRBJ1-3,TGTGCCACCAGCAGCCTCCCCCGGACTCCGCGTGGAAACACCATATATTTT,CATSSLPRTPRGNTIYF
15,TRBD2,TRBV5-1,many,TRBJ2-3,TGCGCCAGCAGCTTGGCTAGCGGGGGCACAGATACGCAGTATTTT,CASSLASGGTDTQYF
12,NA,TRBV10-2,NA,TRBJ2-7,TGCGCCAGCAGCCTGGGACAAACAAAGCAGTACTTC,CASSLGQTKQYF